This T cell receptor (beta chain) comes out of a study of blood T cell repertoires in COVID-19. Study summary: Donors in the United States, Italy and Spain gave samples during acute or convalescent COVID-19. PBMCs, B-cell-depleted T cells, or T cells were the source of the cDNA or gDNA that made up the material.

Authors' analysis steps: Amplification from reference gene primers served as the basis for estimated nucleated cell counts. Sequenced by immunoSEQ multiplex PCR; TCRdb stores in-frame clones only, minus some. Clone size and V and J calls were adopted from that table, with D and trimming inferred from the DNA. The sample has about 120,000 clones, approximately 81% seen once. This CDR3 is built from 16 residues. CDR1 is SGHRS and CDR2 is YFSETQ in the germline V gene. V gave up 2 bases and J gave up 3 bases; unmatched junction bases: 5. The gene calls are TRBV5-1 and TRBJ1-4, with TRBD1 identical over 9 bases. The specimen was peripheral blood. This TCR came from a man between 50 and 59 years old with acute or convalescent COVID-19. The CDR3 loop is CASSFATGGPNEKLFF. DNA for the CDR3: TGCGCCAGCAGCTTCGCGACAGGGGGTCCTAATGAAAAACTGTTTTTT.